The subject of this entry is one TCR beta chain. This entry belongs to a study of blood T cell repertoires in COVID-19. The overall study: The analysed material was cDNA or gDNA that came from T cells, B-cell-depleted T cells, or PBMCs.

Those enrolled, adults aged 18 to 89 years, came from fewer than 25 US areas. Self-reported history from a screening survey and questionnaire set each donor's cohort. Authors' processing steps: Quantification of nucleated cells was approximated via reference gene primer amplification. Measured with immunoSEQ multiplex PCR; TCRdb has only the in-frame clones, and not every one. V, J and clone size are those of that table, while D and trimming were read from the DNA. In the table there are roughly 170,000 clones, about 83% of which are singletons. The CDR3 totals 17 residues. The V end lost 0 bases, the J end lost 5 bases, and 14 bases lay between the germline ends. Per the germline V gene, CDR1 is LGHNA and CDR2 is YNFKEQ.

The chain couples TRBV4-2 to TRBJ1-6; no reliable D call. What was sequenced was PBMCs or T cells enriched from blood (not recorded which). The receptor comes from a woman in her forties or fifties in a cohort exposed to, infected with or recovered from COVID-19 (not recorded which). The CDR3 coding sequence is TGTGCCAGCAGCCAAGATCTGGCGGCAATTAATAATTCACCCCTCCACTTT. This sequence encodes CASSQDLAAINNSPLHF.